Reported below is one T cell receptor (beta chain). The record originates from a study of sequential checkpoint blockade in melanoma. Study-wide background: Randomization was 1:1 between first-line nivolumab→ipilimumab and ipilimumab→nivolumab. Each arm's sequence ended with maintenance nivolumab.

Some clones are missing from TCRdb's copy, which holds only in-frame ones; the method was immunoSEQ multiplex PCR. The sample records about 18,000 clones, around 70% being singletons. The CDR3 loop spans 12 amino acids. Looked up from germline, CDR1 is SGHRS and CDR2 is YFSETQ. V was clipped by 5 bases and J by 6 bases; unmatched bases: 4. The treatment was: randomized to nivolumab then ipilimumab (arm A) or the reverse (arm B). PBMC sorting kept live CD3+CD8+ cells without CD19 or CD56. The genes are TRBV5-1 and TRBJ2-7; 8 positions agree with TRBD1. The starting material was CD8+ T cells sorted from blood (inferred from file names), obtained from a patient given nivolumab and ipilimumab in sequence. This receptor was obtained from a human donor with melanoma. CDR3 nucleotides: TGCGCCAGCAGAACAGGGGGAACCGAGCAGTACTTC. Translation gives CASRTGGTEQYF.